This paragraph reports one T cell receptor (beta chain). This entry comes from a study of patients and donors after allogeneic stem cell transplantation. The junction had 11 bases not matched to a gene; V was cut back by 6 bases and J by 4 bases. This CDR3 contains 16 residues. Per germline, CDR1 MDHEN and CDR2 SYDVKM. MiXCR, applied by TCRdb to the RT-PCR reads, yields one record per CDR3 protein. Among about 88,000 distinct CDR3 sequences listed, around 49% were seen once. The chain uses TRBV28 and TRBJ1-5; 8 bases are a match to TRBD1. The sample was blood, either unsorted or a sorted T cell fraction (not recorded which). The clonotype was recovered from a human donor who was either an allogeneic HSCT recipient or a stem cell or donor lymphocyte infusion donor (not recorded which). It is not recorded whose cells these are; they may come from a transplant donor. The CDR3 reads CASSPKPGGKNQPQHF. CDR3 nucleotides: TGTGCCAGCAGCCCAAAGCCAGGGGGCAAAAATCAGCCCCAGCATTTT.